This T cell receptor (beta chain) is drawn from a study of blood T cell repertoires in COVID-19. Turning to the study itself: Sample material is recorded as cDNA or gDNA derived from T cells, B-cell-depleted T cells, or PBMCs.

Study processing details: Amplified reference gene primers provided the basis for estimating nucleated cell counts. TCRdb's copy holds only in-frame clones and misses some; the assay was immunoSEQ multiplex PCR. V, J and clone size reflect that table, while D and trimming were determined from the DNA. The top ten clones hold nearly 5% of a sample with about 160,000 clones, around 93% of them seen once. V was cut by 1 base and J by 0 bases, with 11 bases left in between. Germline V gene lookup returns CDR1 PRHDT and CDR2 FYEKMQ (reference sequence). The CDR3 consists of 16 residues. This receptor was identified in a man under 40 with COVID-19, enrolled during active disease. What was sequenced was peripheral blood. The V and J genes are TRBV13 and TRBJ2-3; D call uncertain. As DNA, the CDR3 is TGTGCCAGCAGCTTAGTGGGCAGAAGTAGCACAGATACGCAGTATTTT. Protein product: CASSLVGRSSTDTQYF.